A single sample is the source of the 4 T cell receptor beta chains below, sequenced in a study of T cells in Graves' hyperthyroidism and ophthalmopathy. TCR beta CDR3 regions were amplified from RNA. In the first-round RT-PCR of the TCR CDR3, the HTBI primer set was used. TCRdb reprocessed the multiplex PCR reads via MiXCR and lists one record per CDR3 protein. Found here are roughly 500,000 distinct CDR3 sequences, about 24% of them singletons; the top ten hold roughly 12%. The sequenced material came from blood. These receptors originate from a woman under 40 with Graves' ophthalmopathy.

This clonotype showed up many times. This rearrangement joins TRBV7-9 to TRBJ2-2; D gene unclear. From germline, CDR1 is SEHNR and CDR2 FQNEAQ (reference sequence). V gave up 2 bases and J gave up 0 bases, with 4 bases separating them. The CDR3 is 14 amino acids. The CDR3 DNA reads TGTGCCAGCAGCTTACTAGCGAACACCGGGGAGCTGTTTTTT. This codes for CASSLLANTGELFF. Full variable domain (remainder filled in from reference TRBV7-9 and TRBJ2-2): DTGVSQNPRHKITKRGQNVTFRCDPISEHNRLYWYRQTLGQGPEFLTYFQNEAQLEKSRLLSDRFSAERPKGSFSTLEIQRTEQGDSAMYLCASSLLANTGELFFGEGSRLTVL.

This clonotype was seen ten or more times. CDR3 DNA: TGCGCCAGCAGCCAAGGAATCAGTGATACCTACGAGCAGTACTTC. Protein: CASSQGISDTYEQYF. V usage is TRBV4-1 and J usage is TRBJ2-7; D ambiguous. The germline CDR1 and CDR2 sequences are MGHRA and YSYEKL. The CDR3 extends over 15 amino acids. V shed 1 base and J shed 2 bases, with 12 bases lying between them.

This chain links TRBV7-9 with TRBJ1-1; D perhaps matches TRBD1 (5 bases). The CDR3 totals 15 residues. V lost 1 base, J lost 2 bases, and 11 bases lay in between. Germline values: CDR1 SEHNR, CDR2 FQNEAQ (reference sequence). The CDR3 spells CASSLGAGGNTEAFF. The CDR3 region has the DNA TGTGCCAGCAGCTTAGGAGCCGGGGGTAACACTGAAGCTTTCTTT.

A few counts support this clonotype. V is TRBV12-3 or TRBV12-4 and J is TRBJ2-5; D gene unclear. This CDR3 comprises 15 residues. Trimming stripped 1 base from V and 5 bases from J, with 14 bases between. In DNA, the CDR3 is TGTGCCAGCAGTTTAGGTTACAGCCTGGGGGAGACCCAGTACTTC. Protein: CASSLGYSLGETQYF.